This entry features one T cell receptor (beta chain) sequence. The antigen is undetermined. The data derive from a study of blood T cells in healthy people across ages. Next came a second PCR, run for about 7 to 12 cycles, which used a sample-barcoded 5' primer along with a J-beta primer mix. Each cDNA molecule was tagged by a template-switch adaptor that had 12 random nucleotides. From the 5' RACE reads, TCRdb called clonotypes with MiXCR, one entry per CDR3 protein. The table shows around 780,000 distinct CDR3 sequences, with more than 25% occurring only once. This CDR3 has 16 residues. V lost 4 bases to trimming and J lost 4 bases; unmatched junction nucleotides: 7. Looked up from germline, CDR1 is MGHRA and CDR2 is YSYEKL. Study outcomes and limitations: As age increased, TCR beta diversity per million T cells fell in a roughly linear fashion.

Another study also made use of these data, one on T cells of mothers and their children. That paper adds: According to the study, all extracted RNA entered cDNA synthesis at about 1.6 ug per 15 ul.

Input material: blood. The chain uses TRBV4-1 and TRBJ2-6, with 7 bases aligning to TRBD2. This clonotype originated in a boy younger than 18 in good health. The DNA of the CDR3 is TGCGCCAGCAGCCTGACTAGCCTTGAAGGGGCCAACGTCCTGACTTTC. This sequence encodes CASSLTSLEGANVLTF.